These 16 T cell receptor beta chains were sequenced from one sample in a study of OX40 agonist ivuxolimab in advanced cancers. Produced via immunoSEQ multiplex PCR; TCRdb's table is partial and in-frame only. The data show 65,000 to 100,000 clones, roughly 91% seen once. Sequenced material: CD4+ or CD8+ T cells sorted from blood, taken in a trial of the OX40 agonist ivuxolimab. The origin of the receptors is an adult with an advanced solid tumor such as melanoma, head and neck, liver or kidney cancer.

The genes are TRBV11-1 and TRBJ1-4; 8 nucleotides line up with TRBD1. The trim removed 1 base at V and 8 bases at J, leaving 6 bases unmatched. This CDR3 spans 15 amino acids. Germline V gene sequence: CDR1 SGHAT, CDR2 FQDESV (reference sequence). The CDR3 region has the DNA TGTGCCAGCAGCTTAGGACTGACAGGGGAAGAAAAACTGTTTTTT. It codes for CASSLGLTGEEKLFF.

This clone occurred once. This chain connects TRBV5-1 to TRBJ2-1, with TRBD2 identical over 9 bases. CDR1 SGHRS and CDR2 YFSETQ come from the germline V gene. Germline trimming cut 3 bases from V and 9 bases from J; bases unmatched to any gene: 7. This CDR3 has 14 amino acids. The CDR3 protein is CASSSFLSGGEQFF. CDR3 DNA sequence: TGCGCCAGCAGCTCCTTCCTTAGCGGGGGTGAGCAGTTCTTC.

This chain connects TRBV27 to TRBJ1-1, with 11 bases that match TRBD1. After removal of 6 bases from V and 5 bases from J, the junction contained 8 bases not matched to a gene. CDR3 length: 15 residues. CDR1 is MNHEY and CDR2 is SMNVEV in the germline V gene (reference sequence). CDR3 sequence (DNA): TGTGCCAGCAGGGGGACAGGGGGGCTCGGGACTGAAGCTTTCTTT. As protein: CASRGTGGLGTEAFF.

The chain uses TRBV11-2 and TRBJ2-2; D possibly corresponds to TRBD1 (7 bases). Germline V gene sequence: CDR1 SGHAT, CDR2 FQNNGV. The V gene lost 3 bases and the J gene lost 0 bases, with 11 bases spanning the gap. This CDR3 region has 16 residues. The CDR3 protein is CASSFAGGTNTGELFF. The CDR3 DNA sequence: TGTGCCAGCAGCTTCGCAGGGGGGACGAACACCGGGGAGCTGTTTTTT.

The chain combines TRBV18 with TRBJ1-4, with 11 bases lining up with TRBD1. The CDR3 consists of 17 residues. V lost 2 bases, J lost 3 bases, and 5 bases stayed unmatched. The germline CDR1 and CDR2 sequences are KGHSH and LQKENI. CDR3 protein: CASSPRTGGASNEKLFF. Here the CDR3 DNA reads TGTGCCAGCTCACCAAGGACAGGGGGCGCGTCTAATGAAAAACTGTTTTTT. The variable domain in full, completed from reference TRBV18 and TRBJ1-4, reads NAGVMQNPRHLVRRRGQEARLRCSPMKGHSHVYWYRQLPEEGLKFMVYLQKENIIDESGMPKERFSAEFPKEGPSILRIQQVVRGDSAAYFCASSPRTGGASNEKLFFGSGTQLSVL.

The rearrangement uses TRBV2 and TRBJ2-5, with D possibly being TRBD1 or TRBD2 (5 bases each). The germline V gene has CDR1 SNHLY and CDR2 FYNNEI. V shed 3 bases and J shed 0 bases, with 20 bases lying between them. The CDR3 is 18 amino acids. CDR3 region: CASSDWGSPKGYQETQYF. The CDR3 DNA reads TGTGCCAGCAGTGACTGGGGGTCGCCGAAGGGATACCAAGAGACCCAGTACTTC.

In this sample, this clone turned up once. V gene TRBV7-8 combines with J gene TRBJ2-6; D is possibly TRBD1 or TRBD2 (6 bases each). The CDR3 runs 17 residues. Per germline, CDR1 SGHVS and CDR2 FQNEAQ. Trimming cost V 5 bases and J 0 bases, with 14 bases left between them. The chain's CDR3 is CASSLRGVSSGANVLTF. The CDR3 nucleotides are TGTGCCAGCAGCCTAAGGGGGGTTTCCTCTGGGGCCAACGTCCTGACTTTC.

The chain recombines TRBV5-8 with TRBJ2-6; the match to TRBD1 covers 7 bases. J was trimmed by 4 bases and V by 6 bases; bases with no gene match: 10. The CDR3 is made up of 16 amino acids. CDR1 is SGHTS, CDR2 YDEGEE, per germline. The CDR3 region has the DNA TGTGCCAGCAAAGCCCTCACAGGGGACGGGGCCAACGTCCTGACTTTC. Amino acid sequence: CASKALTGDGANVLTF.

The chain couples TRBV6-5 to TRBJ2-7, with TRBD1 identical over 7 bases. Germline CDR1 MNHEY, CDR2 SVGAGI. The CDR3 is 13 residues long. Trimming removed 4 bases from V and 3 bases from J; junction bases left unmatched: 3. The CDR3 nucleotides read TGTGCCAGCAGTTTCGGGACAGTCTACGAGCAGTACGTC. Encoded protein: CASSFGTVYEQYV.

The chain links TRBV30 to TRBJ1-6; D may be TRBD1 (5 bases). Between the trimmed V and J ends, which lost 4 bases and 2 bases, there was a span of 12 bases. The CDR3 covers 15 residues. Per the germline V gene, CDR1 is GTSNPN and CDR2 is SVGIG (reference sequence). The CDR3 sequence is CAWMKGAPYNSPLHF. CDR3 coding DNA: TGTGCCTGGATGAAAGGGGCCCCCTATAATTCACCCCTCCACTTT.

This clone was recorded once. The chain is built from TRBV5-1 and TRBJ2-1, with D possibly being TRBD1 or TRBD2 (5 bases each). The length of the CDR3 is 15 residues. V was trimmed by 6 bases and J by 6 bases, leaving 19 bases between them. Germline lookup yields CDR1 SGHRS and CDR2 YFSETQ. The CDR3 loop reads CASTPGRQGFNEQFF. CDR3 DNA: TGCGCCAGCACCCCGGGGCGGCAGGGATTCAATGAGCAGTTCTTC. The variable domain in full, with the rest retrieved from reference TRBV5-1 and TRBJ2-1, is KAGVTQTPRYLIKTRGQQVTLSCSPISGHRSVSWYQQTPGQGLQFLFEYFSETQRNKGNFPGRFSGRQFSNSRSEMNVSTLELGDSALYLCASTPGRQGFNEQFFGPGTRLTVL.

V gene TRBV6-5 combines with J gene TRBJ1-1, with a possible D match to TRBD1 (5 bases). Germline V gives CDR1 MNHEY, CDR2 SVGAGI. V lost 2 bases, J lost 5 bases, and 18 bases lay in between. The CDR3 runs 16 residues. CDR3 residues: CASSYRPHSRGTEAFF. The CDR3 nucleotides read TGTGCCAGCAGTTACCGGCCACATTCCCGGGGGACTGAAGCTTTCTTT.

This chain connects TRBV18 to TRBJ2-1, with 7 bases matching TRBD2. Germline trimming cut 2 bases from V and 6 bases from J; bases unmatched to any gene: 13. The germline V gene encodes CDR1 KGHSH and CDR2 LQKENI. CDR3 length equals 17 residues. This CDR3 reads CASSPLLVSGGRNEQFF. The CDR3 DNA is TGTGCCAGCTCACCATTATTAGTTTCGGGGGGTCGCAATGAGCAGTTCTTC.

The chain recombines TRBV21-1 with TRBJ1-1. TRBV21-1 is given as a pseudogene. This CDR3 comprises 13 residues. This CDR3 reads CASGWEEGTEAFF. As DNA, the CDR3 is TGTGCCAGCGGGTGGGAGGAAGGAACTGAAGCTTTCTTT.

In this sample, this clone turned up once. The chain links TRBV4-2 to TRBJ2-1, with TRBD2 as a possible D gene (7 bases). CDR3 size: 16 residues. V was pared by 4 bases and J by 6 bases, with 19 bases between. Per the germline V gene, CDR1 is LGHNA and CDR2 is YNFKEQ. CDR3 amino acids: CASSPEGGANANEQFF. Written as DNA, the CDR3 is TGTGCCAGCAGCCCCGAAGGGGGGGCCAACGCCAATGAGCAGTTCTTC.

J is TRBJ2-1 and V is TRBV27, with unresolved D. The CDR3 is made up of 13 amino acids. Deletions cut 6 bases from V and 7 bases from J, with 13 bases between. Germline V lookup: CDR1 MNHEY, CDR2 SMNVEV (reference sequence). This chain's CDR3 is CASRTWARNEQFF. The CDR3 DNA is TGTGCCAGCAGGACATGGGCCCGAAATGAGCAGTTCTTC.